The 24 T cell receptor beta chains given below trace back to one sample, sequenced in a study of T cell repertoires in cytomegalovirus infection. These receptors lack a known antigen. MiXCR, applied by TCRdb to the reads, yields one record per CDR3 protein. Here the sample spans approximately 600,000 distinct CDR3 sequences, over 35% being singletons. This specimen was cultured PBMCs, taken from culture after CMV antigen stimulation. The origin of the receptors is a human donor in good health (CMV status not recorded). Some clones in this sample may be carry-over from other donors' samples.

The chain employs TRBV20-1 and TRBJ2-2; no definite D call. Looked up from germline, CDR1 is DFQATT and CDR2 is SNEGSKA (reference sequence). Trimming removed 2 bases from V and 3 bases from J, with 10 bases in between. CDR3 length equals 14 residues. DNA for the CDR3: TGCAGTGCTAGAAGTCGGTGGGACACCGGGGAGCTGTTTTTT. Translating gives CSARSRWDTGELFF.

The V gene is TRBV7-9, the J gene TRBJ2-7, with TRBD2 matching over 16 bases. Germline CDR1 is SEHNR and CDR2 is FQNEAQ (reference sequence). The V segment lost 0 bases and the J segment 2 bases; nucleotides outside the gene matches: 10. The CDR3 has 20 residues. DNA for the CDR3: TGTGCCAGCAGCTTAGCGGCCTCTTCCGGGACTAGCGGGAGGGCCTACGAGCAGTACTTC. Amino acid sequence: CASSLAASSGTSGRAYEQYF.

Only a few counts were recorded for this clonotype. This rearrangement joins TRBV11-2 to TRBJ2-1, with D tentatively TRBD1 (6 bases). CDR1 SGHAT and CDR2 FQNNGV come from the germline V gene. The V and J ends lost 5 bases and 5 bases respectively, with 22 bases between them. This CDR3 region has 17 residues. CDR3 coding DNA: TGTGCCAGCAGCCAACCCGACCAGCGGACAGACCACAATGAGCAGTTCTTC. Protein: CASSQPDQRTDHNEQFF.

In this sample, this clonotype turned up a few times. V is TRBV7-2 and J is TRBJ2-1, with 14 bases that match TRBD2. Germline V gene lookup returns CDR1 SGHTA and CDR2 FQGNSA. The ends lost 5 bases at V and 10 bases at J; junction bases unmatched: 10. The CDR3 is 16 amino acids. This CDR3 reads CASSGGTSGSWGEQFF. The CDR3 DNA follows: TGTGCCAGCAGCGGAGGGACTAGCGGGAGTTGGGGAGAGCAGTTCTTC.

The genes are TRBV5-4 and TRBJ2-3; 8 bases are shared with TRBD2. Germline CDR1 SGHNT, CDR2 YYREEE (reference sequence). V trimming: 4 bases; J trimming: 3 bases; junction bases outside the gene matches: 10. The CDR3 length is 16 residues. The CDR3 reads CASSNFRGGGTDTQYF. The CDR3 DNA is TGTGCCAGCAGCAACTTTCGGGGGGGCGGGACAGATACGCAGTATTTT.

The chain combines TRBV25-1 with TRBJ1-1, with a possible D match to TRBD1 (5 bases). Trimming removed 7 bases from V and 5 bases from J, with 20 bases in between. The CDR3 has 15 residues. The germline CDR1 and CDR2 sequences are MGHDK and SYGVNS. The DNA of the CDR3 is TGTGCCAGCACCCCGATCGGGGGAAGGAAGACTGAAGCTTTCTTT. It codes for CASTPIGGRKTEAFF.

The chain links TRBV6-8 to TRBJ2-7; D gene uncertain. The ends were cut back, 6 bases at V and 2 bases at J, with 14 bases in the middle. In germline, CDR1 is MNHGY, CDR2 SAAAGT. This CDR3 has 14 amino acids. CDR3 nucleotide sequence: TGTGCCAGCAGCCTCGACGGATTTACCTACGAGCAGTACTTC. Translated: CASSLDGFTYEQYF.

This clonotype was detected only a few times. The rearrangement joins TRBV7-2 to TRBJ2-2; possibly TRBD1 or TRBD2 for D (5 bases each). The CDR3 spans 15 residues. Germline CDR1 is SGHTA and CDR2 is FQGNSA. V lost 1 base, J lost 6 bases, and 12 bases lay in between. In nucleotides, the CDR3 is TGTGCCAGCAGCTTAGTGGGGACCGAGCCCGGGGAGCTGTTTTTT. The encoded protein is CASSLVGTEPGELFF. Full variable domain (missing parts from reference TRBV7-2 and TRBJ2-2): GAGVSQSPSNKVTEKGKDVELRCDPISGHTALYWYRQSLGQGLEFLIYFQGNSAPDKSGLPSDRFSAERTGGSVSTLTIQRTQQEDSAVYLCASSLVGTEPGELFFGEGSRLTVL.

Details on this clonotype: One end of the junction fails to match germline, which may point to a read error. This chain joins TRBV7-8 and TRBJ1-5; a weak D match, TRBD1 (6 bases). Per germline, CDR1 SGHVS and CDR2 FQNEAQ. The length of the CDR3 is 14 residues. The CDR3 DNA follows: TGTGCCAGCAGCTTAGTGGCAGGGGAACAGCCCCAGCAGTTT. Protein product: CASSLVAGEQPQQF.

This sequence joins TRBV20-1 and TRBJ2-1; TRBD2 agrees at 8 bases. With V trimmed by 0 bases and J by 0 bases, 1 base remained unmatched. This CDR3 is 15 amino acids long. Germline CDR1 is DFQATT and CDR2 is SNEGSKA (reference sequence). CDR3 sequence reads: CSARDRGGSYNEQFF. The DNA for the CDR3 is TGCAGTGCTAGAGATCGGGGGGGCTCCTACAATGAGCAGTTCTTC.

The chain joins TRBV30 to TRBJ1-5; D perhaps matches TRBD1 (6 bases). V was shortened by 1 base and J by 5 bases, with 9 bases between the two germline ends. Per germline, CDR1 GTSNPN and CDR2 SVGIG (reference sequence). The CDR3 consists of 13 residues. The CDR3 loop is CAWSAGEDQPQHF. In DNA form, the CDR3 reads TGTGCCTGGAGTGCAGGGGAGGATCAGCCCCAGCATTTT.

The chain employs TRBV2 and TRBJ2-5; TRBD2 might be the D (6 bases). Trimming shortened V by 5 bases and J by 5 bases, and 12 bases separated the two germline ends. The CDR3 is 13 amino acids. The germline V gene encodes CDR1 SNHLY and CDR2 FYNNEI. For the CDR3, the DNA is TGTGCCAGCAGTTCCCTGGAGGGGGAGACCCAGTACTTC. This codes for CASSSLEGETQYF.

This CDR3 is CASTPGLAGDLRSYNEQFF. CDR3 bases: TGTGCCAGCACCCCCGGACTAGCGGGAGATCTTCGGTCCTACAATGAGCAGTTCTTC. The V gene is TRBV6-2 or TRBV6-3, the J gene TRBJ2-1; 13 bases fit TRBD2. V lost 7 bases and J lost 1; bases outside the gene matches: 13. Germline CDR1 and CDR2: MNHEY and SVGEGT. CDR3 length: 19 residues.

In its sample, this clonotype was seen once. The chain couples TRBV12-3 or TRBV12-4 to TRBJ1-5; 9 bases agree with TRBD1. V trimming: 4 bases; J trimming: 4 bases; junction bases outside the gene matches: 5. This CDR3 is 15 amino acids long. CDR3 DNA sequence: TGTGCCAGCAGTTCGGGGACAGGGCCGAATCAGCCCCAGCATTTT. Its protein is CASSSGTGPNQPQHF.

The rearrangement links TRBV20-1 to TRBJ2-5; possibly TRBD2 for D (6 bases). The CDR3 extends over 11 amino acids. CDR1 and CDR2 (germline): DFQATT, SNEGSKA (reference sequence). The CDR3: CGGLRGETQYF. The DNA for the CDR3 is TGCGGGGGGTTACGTGGAGAGACCCAGTACTTC.

The chain recombines TRBV7-2 with TRBJ2-1; the match to TRBD2 covers 8 bases. The CDR3 is 16 residues long. The J segment lost 1 base and the V segment lost 2 bases, leaving 4 bases of the junction unmatched. Germline lookup yields CDR1 SGHTA and CDR2 FQGNSA. CDR3 protein: CASSLLSGSSYNEQFF. DNA of the CDR3: TGTGCCAGCAGCTTATTGAGCGGGAGTTCCTACAATGAGCAGTTCTTC.

This clonotype has a handful of counts. The V call is TRBV12-3 or TRBV12-4, the J call TRBJ2-5; TRBD2 agrees at 14 bases. The length of the CDR3 is 14 residues. The V gene end was trimmed by 5 bases and the J gene end by 9 bases; junction bases not matched to a gene: 5. The CDR3 is CASSRLAGGQAQYF. CDR3 bases: TGTGCCAGCAGTCGACTAGCGGGGGGGCAGGCCCAGTACTTC.

This clonotype was counted only a few times. This chain links TRBV19 with TRBJ1-2; D ambiguous. This CDR3 has 12 residues. Trimming cost V 5 bases and J 8 bases, with 12 bases left between them. The germline CDR1 and CDR2 sequences are LNHDA and SQIVND (reference sequence). Here the CDR3 reads CASSLGWRGYTF. In DNA form, the CDR3 reads TGTGCCAGTAGTCTCGGTTGGCGAGGCTACACCTTC.

The sample holds a few counts of this clonotype. The chain uses TRBV6-5 and TRBJ1-6, with D maybe TRBD1 (6 bases). Germline V CDR1 and CDR2: MNHEY, SVGAGI. Trimming shortened V by 2 bases and J by 9 bases, and 11 bases separated the two germline ends. The CDR3 contains 14 residues. The CDR3 region has the DNA TGTGCCAGCAGTTACCGGGACAACGCTTCACCCCTCCACTTT. Translated, it gives CASSYRDNASPLHF.

The sample holds a few counts of this clonotype. The chain combines TRBV7-2 with TRBJ2-6; the D is unclear. With 2 bases removed from V and 0 bases from J, the gap between germline ends came to 8 bases. CDR3 length: 16 amino acids. Germline V gene data show CDR1 as SGHTA and CDR2 as FQGNSA. CDR3 DNA sequence: TGTGCCAGCAGCTTATTTCCCTCCTCTGGGGCCAACGTCCTGACTTTC. Its translation is CASSLFPSSGANVLTF. Combining the CDR3 with reference TRBV7-2 and TRBJ2-6 gives the whole variable domain GAGVSQSPSNKVTEKGKDVELRCDPISGHTALYWYRQSLGQGLEFLIYFQGNSAPDKSGLPSDRFSAERTGGSVSTLTIQRTQQEDSAVYLCASSLFPSSGANVLTFGAGSRLTVL.

This clonotype was recorded many times. The chain couples TRBV19 to TRBJ2-3; 9 nucleotides line up with TRBD2. Germline V gene lookup returns CDR1 LNHDA and CDR2 SQIVND (reference sequence). This CDR3 has 18 amino acids. With 5 bases clipped from V and 2 bases from J, the junction kept 14 bases outside the gene matches. The CDR3 nucleotides are TGTGCCAGTAGTTCTCCGCGGGGGGGACGCCGGGCCACAGATACGCAGTATTTT. Protein: CASSSPRGGRRATDTQYF.

This clonotype was counted between two and nine times. The rearrangement uses TRBV6-1 and TRBJ1-6; maybe TRBD1 (5 bases). The CDR3 has 13 amino acids. The germline V gene has CDR1 MNHNS and CDR2 SASEGT. The V end was cut by 8 bases, the J end by 10 bases, with 15 bases between. The CDR3 sequence is CASLSQGGSPLHF. The CDR3 DNA is TGTGCCAGCCTATCCCAGGGTGGGTCACCCCTCCACTTT.

This clonotype was counted between two and nine times. CDR3 region: CASSLIWEKTYNEQFF. CDR3 coding DNA: TGTGCCAGCAGCTTAATTTGGGAAAAGACATACAATGAGCAGTTCTTC. The J gene is TRBJ2-1, the V gene TRBV11-2; D gene uncertain. The germline V gene encodes CDR1 SGHAT and CDR2 FQNNGV. Trimming took 2 bases from V and 4 from J, leaving 15 bases between them. This CDR3 contains 16 residues.

This chain joins TRBV12-3 or TRBV12-4 and TRBJ2-3, with 14 nucleotides matching TRBD2. V was clipped by 6 bases and J by 0 bases; unmatched bases: 5. There are 17 residues in the CDR3. The CDR3, as DNA: TGTGCCAGCAGCAGGACTAGCGGGAGGCCAAGCACAGATACGCAGTATTTT. Its protein is CASSRTSGRPSTDTQYF.